Following are 23 T cell receptor beta chains from one sample sequenced in a study of OX40 agonist ivuxolimab in advanced cancers. The table came from immunoSEQ multiplex PCR; TCRdb's copy has only in-frame clones and leaves some out. In the table there are tens of thousands of clones, roughly 82% of which are singletons. The source material was CD4+ or CD8+ T cells sorted from blood, sampled in a trial of the OX40 agonist ivuxolimab. These receptors all come from an adult with an advanced solid tumor such as melanoma, head and neck, liver or kidney cancer.

The CDR3 DNA reads TGTGCCAGCAGCCAAGGTGGTCACTACAATGAGCAGTTCTTC. This gives the protein CASSQGGHYNEQFF. This chain links TRBV14 with TRBJ2-1; D remains unclear. V dropped 1 base and J dropped 3 bases, with 7 bases sitting between them. There are 14 residues in the CDR3. Germline loops: CDR1 SGHDN, CDR2 FVKESK.

There are a few counts of this clone. The chain recombines TRBV5-1 with TRBJ1-1; no clear D gene. Germline-derived CDR1 and CDR2 are SGHRS and YFSETQ. V was trimmed by 1 base and J by 3 bases, leaving 10 bases between them. The CDR3 covers 14 residues. CDR3 region: CASSLLTDDTEAFF. In nucleotides, the CDR3 is TGCGCCAGCAGCTTGTTGACGGATGACACTGAAGCTTTCTTT. Drawing the rest from reference TRBV5-1 and TRBJ1-1, the complete variable domain is KAGVTQTPRYLIKTRGQQVTLSCSPISGHRSVSWYQQTPGQGLQFLFEYFSETQRNKGNFPGRFSGRQFSNSRSEMNVSTLELGDSALYLCASSLLTDDTEAFFGQGTRLTVV.

The chain recombines TRBV18 with TRBJ1-1; D not resolved. Trimming took 0 bases from V and 1 from J, leaving 12 bases between them. The CDR3 contains 16 residues. Germline-derived CDR1 and CDR2 are KGHSH and LQKENI. CDR3 DNA: TGTGCCAGCTCACCACCGGAGGGTGGATGGAACACTGAAGCTTTCTTT. The encoded protein is CASSPPEGGWNTEAFF.

This clone has a single count. The rearrangement links TRBV7-2 to TRBJ1-2; D possibly corresponds to TRBD1 (6 bases). Germline V CDR1 and CDR2: SGHTA, FQGNSA. Trimming took 5 bases from V and 6 from J, leaving 13 bases between them. The CDR3 is 13 amino acids. The CDR3 loop is CASSPGTSNGYTF. DNA of the CDR3: TGTGCCAGCAGCCCTGGGACATCAAATGGCTACACCTTC.

The chain couples TRBV27 to TRBJ1-1; perhaps TRBD1 as D (5 bases). The CDR3 extends over 12 amino acids. V was shortened by 8 bases and J by 9 bases, with 16 bases between the two germline ends. CDR1 MNHEY and CDR2 SMNVEV come from the germline V gene (reference sequence). CDR3 nucleotides: TGTGCCAGCTCGCTCTTACGGGGGAAAGCTTTCTTT. This encodes CASSLLRGKAFF.

This chain links TRBV7-9 with TRBJ1-2, with 10 bases that match TRBD1. This CDR3 spans 17 amino acids. CDR1 SEHNR and CDR2 FQNEAQ come from the germline V gene (reference sequence). J gave up 10 bases and V 3 bases, and 17 bases lay outside the gene matches. The CDR3 nucleotides are TGTGCCAGCAGCTTCCTCACCACTACGACAGGGGGCCCAGACTACACCTTC. Translating gives CASSFLTTTTGGPDYTF. The variable domain in full, with the rest retrieved from reference TRBV7-9 and TRBJ1-2, is DTGVSQNPRHKITKRGQNVTFRCDPISEHNRLYWYRQTLGQGPEFLTYFQNEAQLEKSRLLSDRFSAERPKGSFSTLEIQRTEQGDSAMYLCASSFLTTTTGGPDYTFGSGTRLTVV.

V gene TRBV19 combines with J gene TRBJ1-2, with D hard to call. Germline V gene sequence: CDR1 LNHDA, CDR2 SQIVND (reference sequence). The CDR3 runs to 14 residues. Trimming pared 6 bases from V and 6 bases from J, leaving 17 bases between. The CDR3 sequence is CASRTPGEMHGYTF. In DNA form, the CDR3 reads TGTGCCAGTAGGACTCCCGGGGAAATGCATGGCTACACCTTC.

The V and J genes are TRBV7-6 and TRBJ2-1; TRBD2 aligns across 16 bases. CDR3 length: 20 amino acids. The germline V gene encodes CDR1 SGHVS and CDR2 FNYEAQ. The J segment lost 2 bases and the V segment lost 5 bases, leaving 12 bases of the junction unmatched. CDR3 bases: TGTGCCAGCAGCCTAAGAGGGACTAGCGGGGGGGCCCGGGCCTACAATGAGCAGTTCTTC. Amino acids: CASSLRGTSGGARAYNEQFF.

This chain joins TRBV7-2 and TRBJ1-4; a weak D match, TRBD1 (5 bases). This CDR3 has 14 amino acids. Germline V CDR1 and CDR2: SGHTA, FQGNSA. Trimming shortened V by 1 base and J by 15 bases, and 18 bases separated the two germline ends. The CDR3 is CASSLGLGVREVFF. CDR3 sequence (DNA): TGTGCCAGCAGCTTAGGATTAGGGGTGAGAGAGGTGTTTTTT.

V is TRBV5-1 and J is TRBJ2-5, with D tentatively TRBD1 (5 bases). Germline V lookup: CDR1 SGHRS, CDR2 YFSETQ. The CDR3 runs to 12 residues. Trimming removed 5 bases at V and 2 bases at J, with 7 bases between. As DNA, the CDR3 is TGCGCCAGCAGGACAGAACAAGAGACCCAGTACTTC. It specifies CASRTEQETQYF.

The V and J genes are TRBV5-1 and TRBJ2-6; no clear D gene. Trimming left V 0 bases short and J 0 bases short, with 10 bases between. This CDR3 spans 17 amino acids. Looked up from germline, CDR1 is SGHRS and CDR2 is YFSETQ. The CDR3 here is CASSLARPTSGANVLTF. CDR3 sequence (DNA): TGCGCCAGCAGCTTGGCCAGACCAACCTCTGGGGCCAACGTCCTGACTTTC.

This clone showed up just a few times. The V and J genes are TRBV18 and TRBJ2-3, with D tentatively TRBD2 (7 bases). The CDR3 has 15 residues. Germline V gene sequence: CDR1 KGHSH, CDR2 LQKENI. V shed 3 bases and J shed 5 bases, with 15 bases lying between them. CDR3 in DNA: TGTGCCAGCTCACCTTCCGGGGGGCATTTAGATACGCAGTATTTT. Translated: CASSPSGGHLDTQYF.

V and J are TRBV5-1 and TRBJ2-4, with D possibly matching TRBD2 (5 bases). CDR3 length equals 15 residues. The ends were cut back, 2 bases at V and 2 bases at J, with 11 bases in the middle. Germline CDR1 reads SGHRS; CDR2 reads YFSETQ. CDR3 sequence: CASSLSGVTKNIQYF. The CDR3 coding sequence is TGCGCCAGCAGCTTATCCGGGGTGACCAAAAACATTCAGTACTTC.

The J gene is TRBJ1-1, the V gene TRBV5-1, with D possibly matching TRBD1 (5 bases). The CDR3 length is 15 residues. With 5 bases removed from V and 1 base from J, the gap between germline ends came to 15 bases. The germline CDR1 and CDR2 sequences are SGHRS and YFSETQ. CDR3 amino acids: CASRPPTRANTEAFF. CDR3 nucleotides: TGCGCCAGCAGGCCCCCTACCAGGGCGAACACTGAAGCTTTCTTT.

This clone came up once. This chain links TRBV6-5 with TRBJ2-1, with a weak D call TRBD1 (6 bases). The CDR3 loop spans 11 amino acids. Trimming took off 6 bases at V and 9 bases at J, with 9 bases between the two ends. CDR1 MNHEY and CDR2 SVGAGI come from the germline V gene. CDR3 region: CASRQGTEQFF. In nucleotides, the CDR3 is TGTGCCAGCAGACAGGGAACTGAGCAGTTCTTC.

The table lists this clone with a count of one. This chain links TRBV7-2 with TRBJ2-7, with TRBD2 identical over 7 bases. CDR1 is SGHTA and CDR2 is FQGNSA in the germline V gene. The CDR3 sequence is 15 residues long. J was trimmed by 1 base and V by 5 bases; bases with no gene match: 8. In DNA form, the CDR3 reads TGTGCCAGCAGCCCGAGCGGGACCGAGTCCTACGAGCAGTACTTC. Its protein product is CASSPSGTESYEQYF.

The rearrangement links TRBV4-3 to TRBJ2-2, with D unclear. The CDR3 totals 14 residues. Germline CDR1 reads LGHNA; CDR2 reads YSLEER. Trimming stripped 0 bases from V and 4 bases from J, with 6 bases between. CDR3 in DNA: TGCGCCAGCAGCCAAGAGGGTTTCACCGGGGAGCTGTTTTTT. It is translated as CASSQEGFTGELFF.

The chain has TRBV5-6 and TRBJ1-3, with 8 bases aligning to TRBD1. Germline V gene lookup returns CDR1 SGHDT and CDR2 YYEEEE. Trimming at V came to 4 bases and at J to 4 bases, leaving 7 bases not matched to a gene. The CDR3 has 15 amino acids. The CDR3 sequence: CASSLRGQQGNTIYF. The CDR3 nucleotides read TGTGCCAGCAGCCTCAGGGGGCAGCAAGGAAACACCATATATTTT. The variable domain in full, completed from reference TRBV5-6 and TRBJ1-3, reads DAGVTQSPTHLIKTRGQQVTLRCSPKSGHDTVSWYQQALGQGPQFIFQYYEEEERQRGNFPDRFSGHQFPNYSSELNVNALLLGDSALYLCASSLRGQQGNTIYFGEGSWLTVV.

The chain links TRBV18 to TRBJ2-1; D is tentatively TRBD1 or TRBD2 (5 bases each). This CDR3 has 15 residues. Germline V gene sequence: CDR1 KGHSH, CDR2 LQKENI. V was trimmed by 6 bases and J by 8 bases, leaving 20 bases between them. The CDR3 loop reads CASSPGTLGADEQFF. CDR3 coding DNA: TGTGCCAGCTCGCCCGGGACCCTCGGCGCCGATGAGCAGTTCTTC.

The chain joins TRBV6-9 to TRBJ1-3; D gene unclear. The germline V gene encodes CDR1 MNHGY and CDR2 SVAAGI. The CDR3 runs to 16 residues. Trimming took off 3 bases at V and 0 bases at J, with 12 bases between the two ends. The CDR3 sequence: CASSYARTSSGNTIYF. CDR3 DNA: TGTGCCAGCAGTTACGCCCGGACCTCCTCTGGAAACACCATATATTTT.

CDR3 in amino acids: CASSMGGAWGETQYF. CDR3 nucleotides: TGTGCCAGTAGTATGGGCGGCGCCTGGGGGGAGACCCAGTACTTC. The chain carries TRBV19 and TRBJ2-5; D may match TRBD1 or TRBD2 (5 bases each). V lost 3 bases, J lost 5 bases, and 16 bases lay in between. CDR3 length equals 15 residues. CDR1 and CDR2 (germline): LNHDA, SQIVND (reference sequence).

The chain carries TRBV19 and TRBJ2-5; 11 bases agree with TRBD2. Germline V gene data show CDR1 as LNHDA and CDR2 as SQIVND (reference sequence). After removal of 4 bases from V and 5 bases from J, the junction contained 6 bases not matched to a gene. The CDR3 extends over 15 amino acids. Here the CDR3 reads CASSKASGGRETQYF. CDR3 DNA sequence: TGTGCCAGTAGTAAGGCTAGCGGGGGGCGGGAGACCCAGTACTTC. Full variable domain (remainder filled in from reference TRBV19 and TRBJ2-5): DGGITQSPKYLFRKEGQNVTLSCEQNLNHDAMYWYRQDPGQGLRLIYYSQIVNDFQKGDIAEGYSVSREKKESFPLTVTSAQKNPTAFYLCASSKASGGRETQYFGPGTRLLVL.

This clone has a handful of counts. This chain joins TRBV25-1 and TRBJ2-2; 10 positions match TRBD2. V was clipped by 1 base and J by 2 bases; unmatched bases: 7. CDR1 is MGHDK and CDR2 is SYGVNS in the germline V gene. This CDR3 contains 18 residues. In DNA, the CDR3 is TGTGCCAGCAGTGAATGGCCAGCGGGGGGGCCAAACACCGGGGAGCTGTTTTTT. It is translated as CASSEWPAGGPNTGELFF. Full variable domain (missing parts from reference TRBV25-1 and TRBJ2-2): EADIYQTPRYLVIGTGKKITLECSQTMGHDKMYWYQQDPGMELHLIHYSYGVNSTEKGDLSSESTVSRIRTEHFPLTLESARPSHTSQYLCASSEWPAGGPNTGELFFGEGSRLTVL.